This T cell receptor beta chain emerged from a study of control samples from healthy donors and cancer patients (TCRdb year 2020). V is clipped by 1 base and J by 4 bases, and the sequence between their germline boundaries is 10 bases long. The CDR3 runs 15 amino acids, cysteine and phenylalanine included. Only the CDR3 portion is preserved as DNA: 45 bases, with reading frame beginning at the first base. As encoded in the germline V gene, CDR1 is KGHDR while CDR2 is SFDVKD. A word on this clone: Its antigen is currently not known. Per-base qualities were not stored, and no clone one base away is much larger.

Library construction relied on the immunoSEQ multiplex PCR assay. TCRdb took over this immuneACCESS table, retaining in-frame rearrangements with V and J assigned. Such tables are incomplete; in checked studies, under half of the missing clones stem from an unresolved V gene, and the remainder is unexplained. The sample yields 350,000 to 450,000 clones; 80% to 95% were counted once. The biggest ten clones account for more than 6% of the sample. This clonotype was obtained from a middle-aged man with head and neck cancer. The sequencing input was PBMCs. The chain joins TRBV24-1 to TRBJ2-1; 6 matching bases give a weak D call of TRBD1. The DNA is TGTGCCACCAGTGATTTTAGGGACAATTACAATGAGCAGTTCTTC. This yields the protein CATSDFRDNYNEQFF.